The 11 T cell receptor beta chains reported below all come from one sample, sequenced in a study of T cell responses to AZD1222 COVID-19 vaccine. The assay was immunoSEQ multiplex PCR, and TCRdb's table has in-frame clones only and misses some. There are about 170,000 clones in the sample; roughly 89% occur only once, and 1.1% lies in the top ten. The sequenced sample was peripheral blood, obtained 28 days after the second AZD1222 dose. The receptors were sampled from an adult who received the AZD1222 COVID-19 vaccine.

This chain connects TRBV7-8 to TRBJ1-3, with D maybe TRBD1 (5 bases). The CDR3 has 15 amino acids. Looked up from germline, CDR1 is SGHVS and CDR2 is FQNEAQ. Deletions cut 0 bases from V and 8 bases from J, with 14 bases between. CDR3 DNA sequence: TGTGCCAGCAGCTTAGCCGGCAGGGATACGTACACCATATATTTT. Its translation is CASSLAGRDTYTIYF.

This chain uses TRBV19 with TRBJ2-7; 12 nucleotides match TRBD2. From germline, CDR1 is LNHDA and CDR2 SQIVND (reference sequence). The CDR3 spans 15 residues. Germline trimming cut 4 bases from V and 1 base from J; bases unmatched to any gene: 2. DNA of the CDR3: TGTGCCAGTAGTAACGGACTAGCGGGGTCCTACGAGCAGTACTTC. The encoded protein is CASSNGLAGSYEQYF.

This clone was recorded only once. V usage is TRBV6-6 and J usage is TRBJ1-1; D may be TRBD1 (5 bases). The germline V and J ends were trimmed by 5 bases and 4 bases, with 17 bases remaining between them. The germline CDR1 and CDR2 sequences are MNHNY and SVGAGI (reference sequence). This CDR3 contains 15 residues. DNA for the CDR3: TGTGCCAGCAGTCCCGGGGGGAATTCGGGCACTGAAGCTTTCTTT. It encodes CASSPGGNSGTEAFF.

The CDR3 region is CAIRGTSGGTDTQYF. CDR3 bases: TGTGCCATCAGAGGGACTAGCGGGGGAACAGATACGCAGTATTTT. V usage is TRBV10-3 and J usage is TRBJ2-3; the match to TRBD2 covers 14 bases. V shed 6 bases, J shed 3 bases, and the junction held 2 bases outside the gene matches. From germline, CDR1 is ENHRY and CDR2 SYGVKD. The CDR3 covers 15 residues.

J is TRBJ2-7 and V is TRBV10-3, with a possible D match to TRBD2 (5 bases). V lost 3 bases and J 3 bases, leaving 18 bases between the germline ends. The germline gives CDR1 ENHRY, CDR2 SYGVKD. This CDR3 region has 16 residues. In nucleotides, the CDR3 is TGTGCCATCAGTGATGATGAGGGTGGCTCTTTCTACGAGCAGTACTTC. Its translation: CAISDDEGGSFYEQYF.

This clone appeared a few times. CDR3 region: CSVLSLSGANTGELFF. In DNA, the CDR3 is TGCAGCGTTCTTTCGTTATCGGGGGCGAACACCGGGGAGCTGTTTTTT. This chain uses TRBV29-1 with TRBJ2-2, with D tentatively TRBD2 (6 bases). Germline V gives CDR1 SQVTM, CDR2 ANQGSEA. V lost 5 bases, J lost 0 bases, and 16 bases lay in between. The CDR3 is made up of 16 amino acids.

The chain combines TRBV10-1 with TRBJ2-7; maybe TRBD2 (6 bases). Trimming removed 3 bases from V and 2 bases from J, with 14 bases in between. CDR1 and CDR2 (germline): WNHNN, SYGVQD (reference sequence). The CDR3 length is 15 residues. The CDR3 DNA sequence: TGCGCCAGCAGTGATACAGCTAGCGATACCTACGAGCAGTACTTC. Residues: CASSDTASDTYEQYF.

This clone was counted only a few times. This chain connects TRBV10-3 to TRBJ1-1, with D perhaps TRBD1 (5 bases). Germline assignment: CDR1 ENHRY and CDR2 SYGVKD. The CDR3 is made up of 12 amino acids. V was cut by 8 bases and J by 1 base, with 8 bases left in between. CDR3 DNA sequence: TGTGCCATCGGGGGGAGGAACACTGAAGCTTTCTTT. Translated, it gives CAIGGRNTEAFF.

The chain has TRBV7-2 and TRBJ2-1; tentative D call: TRBD2 (5 bases). The CDR3 is 13 amino acids. Germline V gene sequence: CDR1 SGHTA, CDR2 FQGNSA. V gave up 4 bases and J gave up 10 bases, with 14 bases separating them. CDR3: CASSSSRAGEQFF. DNA of the CDR3: TGTGCCAGCAGCTCCTCGAGGGCTGGCGAGCAGTTCTTC. Combining the CDR3 with reference TRBV7-2 and TRBJ2-1 gives the whole variable domain GAGVSQSPSNKVTEKGKDVELRCDPISGHTALYWYRQSLGQGLEFLIYFQGNSAPDKSGLPSDRFSAERTGGSVSTLTIQRTQQEDSAVYLCASSSSRAGEQFFGPGTRLTVL.

The chain couples TRBV5-6 to TRBJ2-7, with TRBD1 as a possible D gene (6 bases). The V gene lost 2 bases and the J gene lost 8 bases, with 11 bases spanning the gap. The CDR3 is 12 amino acids. The V gene's germline CDR1 is SGHDT and CDR2 YYEEEE. This CDR3 is CASSFQGKKQYF. The CDR3 DNA sequence: TGTGCCAGCAGCTTTCAGGGGAAGAAGCAGTACTTC.

This clone has a handful of counts. The rearrangement uses TRBV7-2 and TRBJ1-2, with a tentative D call TRBD1 (6 bases). Germline CDR1 SGHTA, CDR2 FQGNSA. The CDR3 totals 15 residues. The V end was cut by 4 bases, the J end by 5 bases, with 17 bases between. CDR3 coding DNA: TGTGCCAGCAGCTCGGGGGCGGAGGGTAGATATGGCTACACCTTC. As protein: CASSSGAEGRYGYTF.